This T cell receptor (beta chain) was captured by sequencing in a study of T cell changes during pregnancy in multiple sclerosis. Trimming took 11 bases from V and 0 from J, leaving 22 bases between them. CDR1 MDHEN and CDR2 SYDVKM come from the germline V gene. This CDR3 is 16 amino acids long. The repertoire was sequenced with immunoSEQ multiplex PCR; TCRdb's copy has only in-frame clones and lacks some. The top ten clones hold 15% to 20% of a sample with 10,000 or so clones, approximately 83% of them seen once. The V gene is TRBV28, the J gene TRBJ1-2; TRBD1 is a possible D gene (5 bases). Material: CD8+ T cells from peripheral blood mononuclear cells, obtained in the third trimester of pregnancy. The receptor's source is a female donor in good health, enrolled as a control in a pregnancy study. The CDR3 spells CAAWTSRQGPNYGYTF. CDR3 nucleotides: TGTGCCGCGTGGACCTCCCGGCAGGGCCCTAACTATGGCTACACCTTC.